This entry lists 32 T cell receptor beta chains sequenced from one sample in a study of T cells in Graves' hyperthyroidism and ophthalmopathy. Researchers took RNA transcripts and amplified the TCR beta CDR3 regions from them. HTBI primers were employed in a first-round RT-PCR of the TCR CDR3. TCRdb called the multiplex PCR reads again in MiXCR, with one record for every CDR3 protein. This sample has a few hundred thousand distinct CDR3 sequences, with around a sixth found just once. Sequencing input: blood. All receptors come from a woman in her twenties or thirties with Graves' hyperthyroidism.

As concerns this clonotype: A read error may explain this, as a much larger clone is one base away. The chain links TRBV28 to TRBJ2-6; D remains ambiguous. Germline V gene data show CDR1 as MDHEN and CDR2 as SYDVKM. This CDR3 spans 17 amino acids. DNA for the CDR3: TGTCCCAGCAGTTTTAAGAAGGGCCGTTCTGGGGCCAACGTCCTGACTTTC. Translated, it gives CPSSFKKGRSGANVLTF.

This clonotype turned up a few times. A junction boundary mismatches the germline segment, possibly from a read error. The CDR3 protein is CASRDSLLNTEAFF. The CDR3 DNA reads as TGTGCCAGCCGGGACAGCCTACTGAACACTGAAGCTTTCTTC. The rearrangement uses TRBV28 and TRBJ1-1; 7 nucleotides match TRBD1. The germline V gene encodes CDR1 MDHEN and CDR2 SYDVKM. CDR3 length: 14 residues.

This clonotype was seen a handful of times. The CDR3 region has the DNA TGTGCCAGCTCACGGGAGAATGAGCAGTTCTTC. This encodes CASSRENEQFF. The V gene is TRBV18, the J gene TRBJ2-1; D might be TRBD2 (5 bases). CDR3 length equals 11 residues. V lost 4 bases and J lost 7, with 5 bases in between. Per germline, CDR1 KGHSH and CDR2 LQKENI.

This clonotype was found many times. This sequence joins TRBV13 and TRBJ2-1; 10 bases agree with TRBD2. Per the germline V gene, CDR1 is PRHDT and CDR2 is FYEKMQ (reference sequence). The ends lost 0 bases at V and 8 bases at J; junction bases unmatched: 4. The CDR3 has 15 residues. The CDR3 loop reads CASSLGLAGEDEQFF. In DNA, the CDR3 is TGTGCCAGCAGCTTAGGGCTAGCGGGAGAGGATGAGCAGTTCTTC.

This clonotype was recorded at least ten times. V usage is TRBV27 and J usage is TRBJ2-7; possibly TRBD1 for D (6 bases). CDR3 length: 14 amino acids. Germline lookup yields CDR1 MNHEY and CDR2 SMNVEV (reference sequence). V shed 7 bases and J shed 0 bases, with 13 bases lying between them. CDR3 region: CASKGRGYSYEQYF. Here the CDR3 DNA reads TGTGCCAGCAAGGGCAGGGGATACTCCTACGAGCAGTACTTC.

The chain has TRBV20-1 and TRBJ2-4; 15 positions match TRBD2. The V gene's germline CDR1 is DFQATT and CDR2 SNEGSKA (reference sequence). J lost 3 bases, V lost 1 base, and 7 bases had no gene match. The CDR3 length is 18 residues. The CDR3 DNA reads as TGCAGTGCTAGAGGGGGACTAGCGGGAGGTTTGGGCAAAAACATTCAGTACTTC. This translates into CSARGGLAGGLGKNIQYF.

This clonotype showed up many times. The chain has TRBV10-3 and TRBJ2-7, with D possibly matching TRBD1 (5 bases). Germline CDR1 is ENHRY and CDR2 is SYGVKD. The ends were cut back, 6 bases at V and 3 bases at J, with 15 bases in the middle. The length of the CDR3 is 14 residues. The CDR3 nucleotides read TGTGCCATCAGAAGGGGTGGTTTGGACTACGAGCAGTACTTC. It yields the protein CAIRRGGLDYEQYF.

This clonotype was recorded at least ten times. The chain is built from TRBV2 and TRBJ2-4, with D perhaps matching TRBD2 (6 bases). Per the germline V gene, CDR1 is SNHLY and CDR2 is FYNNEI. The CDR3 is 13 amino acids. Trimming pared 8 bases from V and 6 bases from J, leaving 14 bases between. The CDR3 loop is CASGGTPRNIQYF. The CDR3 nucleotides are TGTGCCAGCGGCGGGACCCCTAGAAACATTCAGTACTTC. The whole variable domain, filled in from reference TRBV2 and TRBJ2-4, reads EPEVTQTPSHQVTQMGQEVILRCVPISNHLYFYWYRQILGQKVEFLVSFYNNEISEKSEIFDDQFSVERPDGSNFTLKIRSTKLEDSAMYFCASGGTPRNIQYFGAGTRLSVL.

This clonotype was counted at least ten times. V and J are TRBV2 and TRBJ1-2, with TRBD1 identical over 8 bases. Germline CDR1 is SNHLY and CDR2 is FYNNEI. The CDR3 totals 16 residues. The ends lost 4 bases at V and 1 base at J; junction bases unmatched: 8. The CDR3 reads CASSAGQAIYNYGYTF. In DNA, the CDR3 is TGTGCCAGCAGTGCGGGACAGGCTATCTATAACTATGGCTACACCTTC.

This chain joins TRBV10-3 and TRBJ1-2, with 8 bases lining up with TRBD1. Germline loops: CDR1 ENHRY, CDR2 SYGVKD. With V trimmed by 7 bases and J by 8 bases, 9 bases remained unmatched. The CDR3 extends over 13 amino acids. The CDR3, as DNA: TGTGCCATCACCACGACAGGGGCGGACGGCTACACCTTC. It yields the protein CAITTTGADGYTF.

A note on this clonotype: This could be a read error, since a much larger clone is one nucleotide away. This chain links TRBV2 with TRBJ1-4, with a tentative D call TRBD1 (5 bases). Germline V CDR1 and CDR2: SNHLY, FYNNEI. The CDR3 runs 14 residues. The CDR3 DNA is TGTGCCAGCAGGGCCGGGACCAGGCATGAAAGACTGTTTTTT. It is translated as CASRAGTRHERLFF. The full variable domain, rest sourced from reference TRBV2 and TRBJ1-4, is EPEVTQTPSHQVTQMGQEVILRCVPISNHLYFYWYRQILGQKVEFLVSFYNNEISEKSEIFDDQFSVERPDGSNFTLKIRSTKLEDSAMYFCASRAGTRHERLFFGSGTQLSVL.

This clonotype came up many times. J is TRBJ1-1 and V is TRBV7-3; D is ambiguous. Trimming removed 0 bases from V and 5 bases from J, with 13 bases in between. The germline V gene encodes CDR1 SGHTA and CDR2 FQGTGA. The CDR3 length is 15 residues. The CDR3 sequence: CASSLTGGRGTEAFF. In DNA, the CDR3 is TGTGCCAGCAGCTTAACAGGCGGGCGCGGGACTGAAGCTTTCTTT. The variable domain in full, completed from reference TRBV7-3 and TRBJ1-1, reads GAGVSQTPSNKVTEKGKYVELRCDPISGHTALYWYRQSLGQGPEFLIYFQGTGAADDSGLPNDRFFAVRPEGSVSTLKIQRTERGDSAVYLCASSLTGGRGTEAFFGQGTRLTVV.

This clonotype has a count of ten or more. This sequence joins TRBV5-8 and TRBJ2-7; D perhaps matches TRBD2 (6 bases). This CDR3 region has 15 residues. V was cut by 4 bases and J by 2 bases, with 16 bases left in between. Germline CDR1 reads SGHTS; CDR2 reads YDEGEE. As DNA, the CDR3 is TGTGCCAGCAGCAGCCGGAGGGATTGGGCCTACGAGCAGTACTTC. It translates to CASSSRRDWAYEQYF.

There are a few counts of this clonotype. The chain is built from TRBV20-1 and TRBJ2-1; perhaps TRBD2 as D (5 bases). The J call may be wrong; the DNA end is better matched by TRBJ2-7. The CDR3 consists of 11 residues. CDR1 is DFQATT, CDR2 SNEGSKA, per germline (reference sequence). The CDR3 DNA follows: TGCAGTGCAACGGGATACAATGAGCAGTACTTC. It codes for CSATGYNEQYF.

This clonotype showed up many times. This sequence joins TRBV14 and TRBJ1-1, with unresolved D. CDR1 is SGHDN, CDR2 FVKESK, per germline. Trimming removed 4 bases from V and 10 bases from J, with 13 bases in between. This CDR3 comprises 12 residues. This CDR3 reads CASSRAGVGAFF. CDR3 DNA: TGTGCCAGCAGCCGAGCAGGTGTTGGAGCTTTCTTT.

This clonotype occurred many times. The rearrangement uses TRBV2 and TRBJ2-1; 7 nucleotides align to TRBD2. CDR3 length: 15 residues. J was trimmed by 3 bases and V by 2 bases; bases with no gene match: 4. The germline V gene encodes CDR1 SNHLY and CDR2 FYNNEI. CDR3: CASSELAVNYNEQFF. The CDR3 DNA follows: TGTGCCAGCAGTGAACTAGCGGTAAACTACAATGAGCAGTTCTTC.

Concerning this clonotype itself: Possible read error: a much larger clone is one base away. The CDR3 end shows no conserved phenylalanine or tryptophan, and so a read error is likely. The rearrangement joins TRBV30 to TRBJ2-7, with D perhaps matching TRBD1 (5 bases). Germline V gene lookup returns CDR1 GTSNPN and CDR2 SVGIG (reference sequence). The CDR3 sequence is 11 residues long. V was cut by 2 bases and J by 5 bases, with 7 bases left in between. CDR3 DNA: TGTGCCTGGAGTTTAGGGGACGAGCAGTACCTC. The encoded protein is CAWSLGDEQYL.

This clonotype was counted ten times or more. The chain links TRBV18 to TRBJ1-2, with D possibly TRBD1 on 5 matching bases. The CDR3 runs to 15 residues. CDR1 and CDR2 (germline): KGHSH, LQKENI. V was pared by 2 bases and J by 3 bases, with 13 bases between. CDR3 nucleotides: TGTGCCAGCTCACCATATCAGGGAGCGGACTATGGCTACACCTTC. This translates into CASSPYQGADYGYTF.

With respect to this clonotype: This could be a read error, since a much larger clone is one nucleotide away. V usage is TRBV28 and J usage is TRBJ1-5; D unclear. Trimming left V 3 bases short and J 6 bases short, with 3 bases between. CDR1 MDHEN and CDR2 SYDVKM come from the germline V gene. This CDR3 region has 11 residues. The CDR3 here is CASSFRQPQHF. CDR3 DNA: TGTGCCAGCAGTTTTCGTCAGCCCCAGCATTTT.

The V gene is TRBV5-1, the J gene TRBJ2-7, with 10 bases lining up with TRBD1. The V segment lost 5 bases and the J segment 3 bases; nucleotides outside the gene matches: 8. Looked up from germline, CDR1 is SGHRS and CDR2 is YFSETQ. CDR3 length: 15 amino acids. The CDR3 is CASSPPGQGNYEQYF. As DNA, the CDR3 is TGCGCCAGCAGTCCACCGGGACAGGGGAACTACGAGCAGTACTTC.

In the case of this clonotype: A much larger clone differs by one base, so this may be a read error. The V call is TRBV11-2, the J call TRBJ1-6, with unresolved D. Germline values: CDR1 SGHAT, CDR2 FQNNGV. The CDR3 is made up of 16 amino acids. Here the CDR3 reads CASSLLPAGENSPPHF. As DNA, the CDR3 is TGTGCCAGCAGCCTACTCCCTGCAGGCGAAAATTCACCCCCCCACTTT.

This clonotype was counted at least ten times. CDR3 loop: CSAEPGRGDSPLHF. CDR3 DNA: TGCAGTGCGGAACCAGGGCGCGGGGATTCACCCCTCCACTTT. The chain joins TRBV20-1 to TRBJ1-6; TRBD1 might be the D (5 bases). The germline V and J ends were trimmed by 6 bases and 8 bases, with 17 bases remaining between them. This CDR3 region has 14 residues. Germline values: CDR1 DFQATT, CDR2 SNEGSKA (reference sequence).

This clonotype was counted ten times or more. The CDR3 nucleotides are TGCAGTGCTAGAGATAGGGGCACGGGTGGGTCCTACGAGCAGTACTTC. This gives the protein CSARDRGTGGSYEQYF. The gene calls are TRBV20-1 and TRBJ2-7; perhaps TRBD1 as D (5 bases). Trimming cost V 0 bases and J 1 base, with 16 bases left between them. The CDR3 contains 16 residues. Germline V gene sequence: CDR1 DFQATT, CDR2 SNEGSKA (reference sequence).

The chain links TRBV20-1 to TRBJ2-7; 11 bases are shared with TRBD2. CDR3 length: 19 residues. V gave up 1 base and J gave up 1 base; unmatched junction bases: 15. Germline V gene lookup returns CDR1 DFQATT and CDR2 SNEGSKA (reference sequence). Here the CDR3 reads CSARATQLAGEVRSYEQYF. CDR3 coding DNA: TGCAGTGCTAGAGCAACCCAACTAGCGGGAGAAGTCAGGTCCTACGAGCAGTACTTC.

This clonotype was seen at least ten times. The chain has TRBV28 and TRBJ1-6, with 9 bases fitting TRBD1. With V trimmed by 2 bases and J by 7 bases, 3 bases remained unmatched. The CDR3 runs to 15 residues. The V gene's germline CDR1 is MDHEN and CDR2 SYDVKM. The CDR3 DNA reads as TGTGCCAGCAGTTTAGGGGACAGGGACAATTCACCCCTCCACTTT. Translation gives CASSLGDRDNSPLHF.

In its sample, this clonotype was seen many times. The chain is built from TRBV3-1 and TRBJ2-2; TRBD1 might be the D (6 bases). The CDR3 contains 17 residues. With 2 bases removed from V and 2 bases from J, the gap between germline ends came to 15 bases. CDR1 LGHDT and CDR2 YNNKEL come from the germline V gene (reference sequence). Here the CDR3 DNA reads TGTGCCAGCAGCCAAATTTTCTGGGGGCGCAACACCGGGGAGCTGTTTTTT. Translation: CASSQIFWGRNTGELFF.

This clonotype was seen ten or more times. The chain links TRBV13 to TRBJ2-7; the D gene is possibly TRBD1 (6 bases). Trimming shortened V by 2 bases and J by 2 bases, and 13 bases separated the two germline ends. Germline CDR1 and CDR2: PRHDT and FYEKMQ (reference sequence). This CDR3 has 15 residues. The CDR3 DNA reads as TGTGCCAGCAGCTTAAGGACAGCCGGACCCTACGAGCAGTACTTC. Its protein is CASSLRTAGPYEQYF. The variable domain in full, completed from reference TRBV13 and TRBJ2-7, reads AAGVIQSPRHLIKEKRETATLKCYPIPRHDTVYWYQQGPGQDPQFLISFYEKMQSDKGSIPDRFSAQQFSDYHSELNMSSLELGDSALYFCASSLRTAGPYEQYFGPGTRLTVT.

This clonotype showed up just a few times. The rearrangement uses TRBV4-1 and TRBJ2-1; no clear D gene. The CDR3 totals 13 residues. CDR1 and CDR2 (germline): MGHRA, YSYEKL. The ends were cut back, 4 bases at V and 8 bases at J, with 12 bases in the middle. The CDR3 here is CASSPRIRDEQFF. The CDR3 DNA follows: TGCGCCAGCAGCCCTCGAATTCGGGATGAGCAGTTCTTC.

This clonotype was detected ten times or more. DNA for the CDR3: TGCAGCGTTGAAGATAGGGCAGGGGGAACAGGGGAGCTGTTTTTT. It is translated as CSVEDRAGGTGELFF. The rearrangement links TRBV29-1 to TRBJ2-2; 7 bases align to TRBD1. J lost 8 bases, V lost 0 bases, and 9 bases had no gene match. This CDR3 is built from 15 residues. The germline CDR1 and CDR2 sequences are SQVTM and ANQGSEA.

The CDR3 DNA reads as TGTGCCAGTAGTATCGGGTCTCGAGGCGGCCTGAACACTGAAGCTTTCTTT. It specifies CASSIGSRGGLNTEAFF. The rearrangement links TRBV19 to TRBJ1-1, with D unclear. The germline V and J ends were trimmed by 3 bases and 0 bases, with 17 bases remaining between them. Germline V gene data show CDR1 as LNHDA and CDR2 as SQIVND (reference sequence). CDR3 length: 17 residues.

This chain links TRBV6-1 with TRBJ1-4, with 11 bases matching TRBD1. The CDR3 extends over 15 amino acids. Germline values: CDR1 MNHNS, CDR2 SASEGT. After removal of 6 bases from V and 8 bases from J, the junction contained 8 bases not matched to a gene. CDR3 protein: CASRKTGTGGEKLFF. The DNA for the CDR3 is TGTGCCAGCAGAAAAACCGGGACAGGGGGGGAAAAACTGTTTTTT.

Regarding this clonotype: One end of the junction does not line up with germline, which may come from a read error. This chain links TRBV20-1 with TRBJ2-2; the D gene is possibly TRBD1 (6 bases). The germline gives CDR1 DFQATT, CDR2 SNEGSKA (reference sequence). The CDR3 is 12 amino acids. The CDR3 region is CCATTGTGELFF. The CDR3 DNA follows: TGCTGTGCCACCACAGGGACCGGGGAGCTGTTTTTT.